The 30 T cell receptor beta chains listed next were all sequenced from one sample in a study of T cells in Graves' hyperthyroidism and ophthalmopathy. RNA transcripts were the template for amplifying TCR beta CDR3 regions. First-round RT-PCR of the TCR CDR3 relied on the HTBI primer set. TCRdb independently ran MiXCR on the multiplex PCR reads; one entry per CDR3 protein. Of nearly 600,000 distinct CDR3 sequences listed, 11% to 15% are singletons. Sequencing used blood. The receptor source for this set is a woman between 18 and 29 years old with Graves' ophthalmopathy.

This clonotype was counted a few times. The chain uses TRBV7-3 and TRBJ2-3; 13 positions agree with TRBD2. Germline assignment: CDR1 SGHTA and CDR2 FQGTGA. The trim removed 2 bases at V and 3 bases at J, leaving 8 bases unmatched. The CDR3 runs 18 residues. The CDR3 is CASSLGWTSGSGTDTQYF. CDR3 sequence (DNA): TGTGCCAGCAGCTTAGGCTGGACTAGCGGGAGTGGGACAGATACGCAGTATTTT.

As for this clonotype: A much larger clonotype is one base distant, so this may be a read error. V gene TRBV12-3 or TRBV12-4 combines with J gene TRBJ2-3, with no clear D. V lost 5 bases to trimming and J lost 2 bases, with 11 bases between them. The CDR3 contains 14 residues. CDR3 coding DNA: TGTGCCAGCAGTCCCGACCCTCTCACAGATACGCAGTATTTT. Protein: CASSPDPLTDTQYF.

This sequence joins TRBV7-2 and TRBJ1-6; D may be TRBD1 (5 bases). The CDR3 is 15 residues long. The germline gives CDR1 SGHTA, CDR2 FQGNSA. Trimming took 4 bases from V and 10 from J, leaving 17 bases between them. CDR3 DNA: TGTGCCAGCAGCTCAGAGGGGCTCAGGAGATCACCCCTCCACTTT. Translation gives CASSSEGLRRSPLHF.

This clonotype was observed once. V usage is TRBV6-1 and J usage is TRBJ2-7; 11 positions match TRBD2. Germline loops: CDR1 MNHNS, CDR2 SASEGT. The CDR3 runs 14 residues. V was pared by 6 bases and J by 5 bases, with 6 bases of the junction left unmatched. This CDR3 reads CASSRLAGRHEQYF. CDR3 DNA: TGTGCCAGCAGCAGACTAGCGGGGAGGCACGAGCAGTACTTC.

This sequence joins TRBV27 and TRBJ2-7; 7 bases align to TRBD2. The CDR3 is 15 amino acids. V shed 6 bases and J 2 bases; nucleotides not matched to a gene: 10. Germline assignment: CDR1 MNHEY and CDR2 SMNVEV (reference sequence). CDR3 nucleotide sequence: TGTGCCAGCAGACGGGGGAGGGCCCCGCCCTACGAGCAGTACTTC. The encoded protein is CASRRGRAPPYEQYF.

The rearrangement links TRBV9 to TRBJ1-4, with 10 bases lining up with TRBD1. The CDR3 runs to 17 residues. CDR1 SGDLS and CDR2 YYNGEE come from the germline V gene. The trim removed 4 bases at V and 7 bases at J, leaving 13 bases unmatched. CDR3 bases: TGTGCCAGCAGCCTAGGCTCGGGCGGGACAGGGGCTGAAAAACTGTTTTTT. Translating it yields CASSLGSGGTGAEKLFF. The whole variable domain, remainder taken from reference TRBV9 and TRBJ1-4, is DSGVTQTPKHLITATGQRVTLRCSPRSGDLSVYWYQQSLDQGLQFLIQYYNGEERAKGNILERFSAQQFPDLHSELNLSSLELGDSALYFCASSLGSGGTGAEKLFFGSGTQLSVL.

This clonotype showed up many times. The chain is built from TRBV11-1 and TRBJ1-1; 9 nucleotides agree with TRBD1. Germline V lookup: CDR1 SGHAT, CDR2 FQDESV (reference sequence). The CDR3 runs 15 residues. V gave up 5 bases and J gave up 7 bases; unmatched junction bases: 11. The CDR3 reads CASSARDRVVGEAFF. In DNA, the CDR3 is TGTGCCAGCAGCGCCCGGGACAGGGTTGTCGGTGAAGCTTTCTTT.

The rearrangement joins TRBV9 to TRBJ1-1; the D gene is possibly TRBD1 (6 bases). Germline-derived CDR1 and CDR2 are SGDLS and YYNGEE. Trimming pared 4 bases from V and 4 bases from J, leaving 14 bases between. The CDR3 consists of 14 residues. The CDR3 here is CASSWGSGATEAFF. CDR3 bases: TGTGCCAGCAGCTGGGGGTCGGGGGCCACTGAAGCTTTCTTT.

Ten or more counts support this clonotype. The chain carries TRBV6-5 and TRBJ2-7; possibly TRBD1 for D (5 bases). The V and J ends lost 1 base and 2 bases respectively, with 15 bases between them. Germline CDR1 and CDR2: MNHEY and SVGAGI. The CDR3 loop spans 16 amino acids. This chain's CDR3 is CASSYYGQGGTYEQYF. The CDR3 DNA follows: TGTGCCAGCAGTTACTATGGGCAGGGTGGGACCTACGAGCAGTACTTC.

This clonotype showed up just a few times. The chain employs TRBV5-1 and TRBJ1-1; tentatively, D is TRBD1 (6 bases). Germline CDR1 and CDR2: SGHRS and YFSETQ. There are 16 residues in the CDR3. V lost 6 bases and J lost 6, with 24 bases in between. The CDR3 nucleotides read TGCGCCAGCAACTCGGGTGGGGGGGGGCCTGCCGCTGAAGCTTTCTTT. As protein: CASNSGGGGPAAEAFF.

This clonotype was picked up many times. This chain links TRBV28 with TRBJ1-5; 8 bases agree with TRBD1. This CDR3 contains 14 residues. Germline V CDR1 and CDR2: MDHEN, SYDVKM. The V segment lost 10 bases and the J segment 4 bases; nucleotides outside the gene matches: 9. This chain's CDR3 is CAISRTGRNQPQHF. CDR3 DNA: TGTGCCATCTCACGGACAGGGAGAAATCAGCCCCAGCATTTT. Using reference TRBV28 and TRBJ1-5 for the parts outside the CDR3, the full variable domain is DVKVTQSSRYLVKRTGEKVFLECVQDMDHENMFWYRQDPGLGLRLIYFSYDVKMKEKGDIPEGYSVSREKKERFSLILESASTNQTSMYLCAISRTGRNQPQHFGDGTRLSIL.

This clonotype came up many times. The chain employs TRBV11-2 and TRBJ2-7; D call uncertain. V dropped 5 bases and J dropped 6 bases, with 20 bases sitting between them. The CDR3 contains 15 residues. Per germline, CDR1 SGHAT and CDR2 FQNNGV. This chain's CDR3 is CASSPTYPLGSEQYF. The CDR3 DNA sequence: TGTGCCAGCAGCCCTACCTATCCCTTGGGCTCCGAGCAGTACTTC.

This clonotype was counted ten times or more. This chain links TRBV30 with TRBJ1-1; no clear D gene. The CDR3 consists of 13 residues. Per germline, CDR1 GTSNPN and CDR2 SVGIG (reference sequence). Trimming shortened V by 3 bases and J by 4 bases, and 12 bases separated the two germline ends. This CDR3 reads CAWRVPPGTEAFF. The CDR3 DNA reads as TGTGCCTGGAGGGTGCCCCCTGGCACTGAAGCTTTCTTT.

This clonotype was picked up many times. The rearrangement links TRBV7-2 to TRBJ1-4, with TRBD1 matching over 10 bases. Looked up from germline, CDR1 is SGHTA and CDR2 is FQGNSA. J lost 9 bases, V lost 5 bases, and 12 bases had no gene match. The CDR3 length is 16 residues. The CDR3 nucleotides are TGTGCCAGCAGCCCCGCTCTCGGGACAGGGGCTCAAAAACTGTTTTTT. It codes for CASSPALGTGAQKLFF.

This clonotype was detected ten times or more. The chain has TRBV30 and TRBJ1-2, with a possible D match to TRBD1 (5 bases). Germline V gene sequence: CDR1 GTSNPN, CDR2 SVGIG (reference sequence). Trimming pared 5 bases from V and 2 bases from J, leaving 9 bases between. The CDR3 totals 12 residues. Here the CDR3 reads CAWGGENYGYTF. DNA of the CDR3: TGTGCCTGGGGGGGGGAAAACTATGGCTACACCTTC.

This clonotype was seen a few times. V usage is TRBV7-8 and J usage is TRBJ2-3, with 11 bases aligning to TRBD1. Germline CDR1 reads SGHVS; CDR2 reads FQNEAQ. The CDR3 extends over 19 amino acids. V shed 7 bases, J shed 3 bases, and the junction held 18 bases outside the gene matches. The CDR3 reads CASILFSGPGQGVTDTQYF. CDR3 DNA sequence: TGTGCCAGCATCCTTTTTAGTGGGCCGGGACAGGGGGTTACAGATACGCAGTATTTT.

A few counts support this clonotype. The CDR3 loop is CATSRDKRGTDSYEQYF. CDR3 DNA sequence: TGTGCCACCAGCAGAGATAAGCGAGGGACAGACTCCTACGAGCAGTACTTC. The chain is built from TRBV15 and TRBJ2-7, with 7 bases lining up with TRBD1. Germline values: CDR1 LNHNV, CDR2 YYDKDF (reference sequence). The CDR3 contains 17 residues. Trimming at V came to 0 bases and at J to 0 bases, leaving 8 bases not matched to a gene.

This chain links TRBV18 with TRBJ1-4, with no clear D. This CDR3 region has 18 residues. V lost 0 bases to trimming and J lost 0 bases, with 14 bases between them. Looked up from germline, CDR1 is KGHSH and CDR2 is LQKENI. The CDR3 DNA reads TGTGCCAGCTCACCACCGAGGGAGCGGCGAACAACTAATGAAAAACTGTTTTTT. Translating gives CASSPPRERRTTNEKLFF.

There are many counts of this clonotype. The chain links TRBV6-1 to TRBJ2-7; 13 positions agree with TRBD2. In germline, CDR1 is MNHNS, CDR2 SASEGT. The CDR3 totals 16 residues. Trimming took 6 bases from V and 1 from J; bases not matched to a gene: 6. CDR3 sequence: CASRPGTSGNSYEQYF. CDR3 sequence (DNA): TGTGCCAGCAGGCCCGGGACTAGCGGGAATTCCTACGAGCAGTACTTC.

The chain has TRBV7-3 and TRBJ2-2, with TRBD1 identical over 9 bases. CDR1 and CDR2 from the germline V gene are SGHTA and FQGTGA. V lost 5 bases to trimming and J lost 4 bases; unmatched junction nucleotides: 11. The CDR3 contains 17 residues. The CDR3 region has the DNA TGTGCCAGCAGCCACGGACAGGGGAGGACAGGCACCGGGGAGCTGTTTTTT. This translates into CASSHGQGRTGTGELFF.

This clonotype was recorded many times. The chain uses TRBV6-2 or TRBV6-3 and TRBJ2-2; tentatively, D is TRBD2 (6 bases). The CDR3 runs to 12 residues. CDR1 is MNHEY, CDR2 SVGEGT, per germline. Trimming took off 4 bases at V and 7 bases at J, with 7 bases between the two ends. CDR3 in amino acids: CASSWEDGELFF. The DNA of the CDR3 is TGTGCCAGCAGTTGGGAGGACGGGGAGCTGTTTTTT.

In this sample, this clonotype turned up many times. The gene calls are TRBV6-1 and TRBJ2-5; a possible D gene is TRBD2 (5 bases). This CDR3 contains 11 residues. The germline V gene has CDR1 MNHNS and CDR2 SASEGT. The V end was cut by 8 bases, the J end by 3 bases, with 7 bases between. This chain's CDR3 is CASLREETQYF. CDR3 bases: TGTGCCAGCTTGAGGGAAGAGACCCAGTACTTC.

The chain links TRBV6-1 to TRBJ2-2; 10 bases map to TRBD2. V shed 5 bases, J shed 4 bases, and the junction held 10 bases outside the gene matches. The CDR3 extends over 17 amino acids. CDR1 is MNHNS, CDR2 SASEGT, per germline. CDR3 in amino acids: CASSTTRLAGTTGELFF. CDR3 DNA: TGTGCCAGCAGTACTACACGACTAGCGGGCACCACCGGGGAGCTGTTTTTT.

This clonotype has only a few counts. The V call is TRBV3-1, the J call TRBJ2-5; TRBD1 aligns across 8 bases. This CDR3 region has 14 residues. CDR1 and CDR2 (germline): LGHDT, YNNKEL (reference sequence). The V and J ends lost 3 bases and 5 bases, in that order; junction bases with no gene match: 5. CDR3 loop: CASSHSTGVETQYF. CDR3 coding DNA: TGTGCCAGCAGCCACTCGACAGGGGTCGAGACCCAGTACTTC.

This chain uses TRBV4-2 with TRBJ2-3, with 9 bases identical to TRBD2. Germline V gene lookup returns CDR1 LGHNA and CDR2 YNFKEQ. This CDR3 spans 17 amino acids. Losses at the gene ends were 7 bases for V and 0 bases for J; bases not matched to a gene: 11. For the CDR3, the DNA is TGTGCCAGCACCCCCCAGGCGGGAGGGCCGAGCACAGATACGCAGTATTTT. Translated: CASTPQAGGPSTDTQYF.

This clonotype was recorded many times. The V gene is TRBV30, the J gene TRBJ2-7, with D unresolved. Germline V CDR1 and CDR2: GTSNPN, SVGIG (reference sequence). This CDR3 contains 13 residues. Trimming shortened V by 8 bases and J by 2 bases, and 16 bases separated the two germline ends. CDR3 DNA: TGTGCCCCTCCCCAGGAAATCCCCTACGAGCAGTACTTC. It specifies CAPPQEIPYEQYF.

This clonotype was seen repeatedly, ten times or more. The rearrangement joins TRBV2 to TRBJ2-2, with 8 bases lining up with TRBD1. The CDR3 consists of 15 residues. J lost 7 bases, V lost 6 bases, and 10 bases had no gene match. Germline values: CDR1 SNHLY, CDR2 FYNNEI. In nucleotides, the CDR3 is TGTGCCAGCAGCCCTGACAGGGGAGAAGTCGGGGAGCTGTTTTTT. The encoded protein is CASSPDRGEVGELFF.

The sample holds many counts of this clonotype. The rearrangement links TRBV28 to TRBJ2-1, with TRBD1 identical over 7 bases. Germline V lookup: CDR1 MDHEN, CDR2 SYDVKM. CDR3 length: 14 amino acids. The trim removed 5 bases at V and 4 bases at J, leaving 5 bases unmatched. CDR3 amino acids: CASSLGTEYNEQFF. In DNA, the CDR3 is TGTGCCAGCAGTCTAGGGACAGAATACAATGAGCAGTTCTTC.

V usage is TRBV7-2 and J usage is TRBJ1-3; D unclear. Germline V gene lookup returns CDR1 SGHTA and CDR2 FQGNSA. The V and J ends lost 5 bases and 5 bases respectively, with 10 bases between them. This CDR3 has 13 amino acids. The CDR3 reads CASSPDRRNTIYF. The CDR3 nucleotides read TGTGCCAGCAGCCCGGACCGCCGAAACACCATATATTTT.

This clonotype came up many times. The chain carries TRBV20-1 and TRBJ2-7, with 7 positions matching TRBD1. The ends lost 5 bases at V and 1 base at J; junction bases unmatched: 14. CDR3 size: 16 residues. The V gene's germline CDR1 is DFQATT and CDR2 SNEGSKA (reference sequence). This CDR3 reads CSAHDAPGTASYEQYF. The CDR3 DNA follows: TGCAGTGCTCACGACGCTCCCGGGACAGCTTCCTACGAGCAGTACTTC.